This TCR beta chain is drawn from a study of cytotoxic CD8 clonotypes in ibrutinib-treated CLL. This table comes from immunoSEQ multiplex PCR, and its TCRdb copy is limited to in-frame clones, with some not included. The table has around 310,000 clones, around four fifths seen once; the top ten hold 6.5% to 8.5%. Findings of the study overall: Sampling times differed between sustained-remission and progressing patients.

A note on this clone: Its target is unknown.

This TCR was recovered from a human donor with chronic lymphocytic leukemia. Material: PBMCs, obtained before ibrutinib treatment.

This CDR3 is CASWARGQNTGELFF. The CDR3 DNA reads as TGTGCCAGCTGGGCCCGGGGTCAAAACACCGGGGAGCTGTTTTTT. The chain uses TRBV11-2 and TRBJ2-2, with D tentatively TRBD2 (5 bases). Germline-derived CDR1 and CDR2 are SGHAT and FQNNGV. This CDR3 contains 15 residues. The V gene lost 8 bases and the J gene lost 2 bases, with 15 bases spanning the gap.